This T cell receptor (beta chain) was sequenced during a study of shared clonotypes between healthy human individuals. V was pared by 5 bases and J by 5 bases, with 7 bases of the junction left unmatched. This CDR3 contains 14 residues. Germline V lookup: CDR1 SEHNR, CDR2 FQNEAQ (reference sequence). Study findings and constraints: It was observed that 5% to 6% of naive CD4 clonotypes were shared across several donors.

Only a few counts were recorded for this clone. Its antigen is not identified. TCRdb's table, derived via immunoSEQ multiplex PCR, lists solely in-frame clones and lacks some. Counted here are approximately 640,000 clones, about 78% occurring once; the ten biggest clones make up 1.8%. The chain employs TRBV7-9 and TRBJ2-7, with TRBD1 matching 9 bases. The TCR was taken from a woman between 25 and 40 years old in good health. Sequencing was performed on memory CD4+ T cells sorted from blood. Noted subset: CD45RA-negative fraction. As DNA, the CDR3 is TGTGCCAGCAGCAACTGGGACAGGGTCCACGAGCAGTACTTC. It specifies CASSNWDRVHEQYF.